This T cell receptor (beta chain) was identified during a study of early T cells in non-severe SARS-CoV-2 infection. Study-wide context: Sequencing was performed on bulk RNA from unsorted whole blood, leaving chains unpaired. Findings of the study overall: VDJdb-based annotation leaned toward anti-spike CD8 responses and missed private and CD4 specificities.

This clonotype has a handful of counts. Its target is unknown. CDR1 and CDR2 from the germline V gene are SGHVS and FNYEAQ. The CDR3 length is 17 residues. Unmatched junction bases numbered 12, after V lost 4 bases and J lost 5 bases. In the library, individual cDNA molecules carried attached unique molecular identifiers. One entry per CDR3 protein, called by TCRdb with MiXCR from the 5' RACE reads. This sample carries 100,000 to 130,000 distinct CDR3 sequences, about an eighth of them seen once, and the ten largest clones take 2.5% to 4%. The receptor comes from an adult who was a healthcare worker with PCR-confirmed SARS-CoV-2 infection or an uninfected control (not recorded which). Specimen: whole blood. The chain employs TRBV7-6 and TRBJ2-2; 8 bases align to TRBD2. The CDR3: CASSYPPSGGSTGELFF. The CDR3 coding sequence is TGTGCCAGCAGCTACCCCCCAAGCGGGGGATCGACCGGGGAGCTGTTTTTT.